This entry is about one T cell receptor (beta chain). Its antigen is still unknown. The data belong to a study of T cells in Graves' hyperthyroidism and ophthalmopathy. Findings and limits, study-wide: Blood also held most thyroid clonotypes expanded beyond 0.001.

The germline V gene has CDR1 SQVTM and CDR2 ANQGSEA. The V end lost 4 bases, the J end lost 3 bases, and 10 bases lay between the germline ends. CDR3 length equals 14 residues. TCR beta CDR3 region amplification was performed from RNA transcripts. Initially, a first-round RT-PCR of the TCR CDR3 employed the HTBI primer set. TCRdb reprocessed the multiplex PCR reads with MiXCR, giving one entry per CDR3 protein. The sample shows over 350,000 distinct CDR3 sequences, over 12% of them seen only once. V gene TRBV29-1 combines with J gene TRBJ2-6; D ambiguous. This clonotype originated in a man aged 50 or older with Graves' ophthalmopathy. Source material: blood. CDR3: CSVAVDLGANVLTF. In DNA, the CDR3 is TGCAGCGTTGCGGTGGACCTTGGGGCCAACGTCCTGACTTTC.